Below, one T cell receptor beta chain is given with its context. Its target is unknown. These data come from a study of CD8 T cells in Susac syndrome. Study conclusions and caveats: Peak Susac CD8+ clonal expansion occurred in TEMRA cells and active patients.

Random hexamers were used to reverse transcribe about 0.5 to 1 ug of RNA. Coverage of TCR beta CDR3 amplification by immunoSEQ multiplex PCR extended to 54 Vbeta and 13 Jbeta. TCRdb analysed the immunoSEQ multiplex PCR reads with MiXCR anew, one entry per CDR3 protein. Here the sample spans over 70,000 distinct CDR3 sequences, 90% to 97% being singletons. CDR1 MGHRA and CDR2 YSYEKL come from the germline V gene. Unmatched junction bases numbered 22, after V lost 4 bases and J lost 4 bases. The CDR3 is 20 amino acids. CD8+ and CD4+ blood T cells underwent TCR beta sequencing. The sequencing input was CD8+ T cells from PBMCs. The TCR sequence derives from a human donor with Susac syndrome. The gene calls are TRBV4-1 and TRBJ2-1; 7 nucleotides align to TRBD1. CDR3 region: CASSPIWPKADRAIYNEQFF. CDR3 DNA: TGCGCCAGCAGCCCCATTTGGCCTAAGGCTGACAGGGCAATTTACAATGAGCAGTTCTTC.